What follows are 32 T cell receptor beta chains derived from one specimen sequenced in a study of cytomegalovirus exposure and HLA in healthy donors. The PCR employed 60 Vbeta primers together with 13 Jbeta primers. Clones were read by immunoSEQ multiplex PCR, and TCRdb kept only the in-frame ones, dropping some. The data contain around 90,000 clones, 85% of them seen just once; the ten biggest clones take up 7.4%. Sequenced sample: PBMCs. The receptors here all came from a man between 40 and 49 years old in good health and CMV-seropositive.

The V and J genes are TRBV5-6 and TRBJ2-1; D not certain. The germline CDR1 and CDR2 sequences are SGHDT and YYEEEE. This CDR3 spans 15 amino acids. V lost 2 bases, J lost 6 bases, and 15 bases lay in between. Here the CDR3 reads CASSFYTPLINEQFF. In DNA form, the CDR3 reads TGTGCCAGCAGCTTTTACACACCCTTAATCAATGAGCAGTTCTTC.

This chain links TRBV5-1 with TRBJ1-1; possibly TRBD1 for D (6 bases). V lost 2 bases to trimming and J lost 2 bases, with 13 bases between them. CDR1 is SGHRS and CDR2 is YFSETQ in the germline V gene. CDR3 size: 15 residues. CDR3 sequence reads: CASSFDGQRNTEAFF. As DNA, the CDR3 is TGCGCCAGCAGCTTTGACGGACAGAGAAACACTGAAGCTTTCTTT. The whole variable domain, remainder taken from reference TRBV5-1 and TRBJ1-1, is KAGVTQTPRYLIKTRGQQVTLSCSPISGHRSVSWYQQTPGQGLQFLFEYFSETQRNKGNFPGRFSGRQFSNSRSEMNVSTLELGDSALYLCASSFDGQRNTEAFFGQGTRLTVV.

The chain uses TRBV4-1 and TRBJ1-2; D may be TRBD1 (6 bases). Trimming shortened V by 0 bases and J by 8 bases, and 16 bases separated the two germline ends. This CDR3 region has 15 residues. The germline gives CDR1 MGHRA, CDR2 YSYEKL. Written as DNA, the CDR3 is TGCGCCAGCAGCCAAGATAGCAGGGGCTCCCGCGGCTACACCTTC. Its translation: CASSQDSRGSRGYTF.

The CDR3 sequence: CASSNRLGGVQETQYF. CDR3 coding DNA: TGTGCCAGCAGCAATCGCCTAGGCGGGGTTCAAGAGACCCAGTACTTC. The chain joins TRBV7-2 to TRBJ2-5; maybe TRBD2 (6 bases). Germline V lookup: CDR1 SGHTA, CDR2 FQGNSA. The ends were cut back, 5 bases at V and 2 bases at J, with 18 bases in the middle. The CDR3 covers 16 residues.

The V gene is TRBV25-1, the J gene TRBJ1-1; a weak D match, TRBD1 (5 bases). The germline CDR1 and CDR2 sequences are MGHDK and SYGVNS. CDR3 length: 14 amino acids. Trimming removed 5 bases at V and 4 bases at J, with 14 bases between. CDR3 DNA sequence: TGTGCCAGCAGTCAATTGGGGGGGGGCACTGAAGCTTTCTTT. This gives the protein CASSQLGGGTEAFF. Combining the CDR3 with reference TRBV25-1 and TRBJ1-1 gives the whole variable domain EADIYQTPRYLVIGTGKKITLECSQTMGHDKMYWYQQDPGMELHLIHYSYGVNSTEKGDLSSESTVSRIRTEHFPLTLESARPSHTSQYLCASSQLGGGTEAFFGQGTRLTVV.

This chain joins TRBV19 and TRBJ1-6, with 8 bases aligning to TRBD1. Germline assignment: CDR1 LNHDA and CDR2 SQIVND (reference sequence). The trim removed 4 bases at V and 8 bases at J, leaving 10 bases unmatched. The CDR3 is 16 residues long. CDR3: CASSRSGGIGDSPLHF. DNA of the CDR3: TGTGCCAGTAGTAGATCAGGGGGCATAGGCGATTCACCCCTCCACTTT. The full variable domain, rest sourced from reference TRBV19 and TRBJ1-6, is DGGITQSPKYLFRKEGQNVTLSCEQNLNHDAMYWYRQDPGQGLRLIYYSQIVNDFQKGDIAEGYSVSREKKESFPLTVTSAQKNPTAFYLCASSRSGGIGDSPLHFGNGTRLTVT.

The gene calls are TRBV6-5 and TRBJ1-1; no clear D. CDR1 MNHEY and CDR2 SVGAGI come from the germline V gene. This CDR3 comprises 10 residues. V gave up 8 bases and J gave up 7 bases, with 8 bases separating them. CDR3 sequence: CASGRIEAFF. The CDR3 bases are TGTGCCAGCGGGCGAATTGAAGCTTTCTTT.

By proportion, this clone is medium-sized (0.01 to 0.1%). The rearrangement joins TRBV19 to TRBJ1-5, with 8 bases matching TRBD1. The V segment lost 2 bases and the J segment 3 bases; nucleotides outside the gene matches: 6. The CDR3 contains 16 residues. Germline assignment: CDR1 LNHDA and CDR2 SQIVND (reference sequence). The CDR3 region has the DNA TGTGCCAGTAGTATATGGCAGGGGGCGATCAATCAGCCCCAGCATTTT. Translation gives CASSIWQGAINQPQHF.

CDR3 sequence reads: CASSQGAGGSSSYEQYF. In DNA form, the CDR3 reads TGTGCCAGCAGCCAGGGGGCGGGTGGCAGCAGCTCCTACGAGCAGTACTTC. The V and J genes are TRBV7-6 and TRBJ2-5; 8 bases are shared with TRBD1. The J call may be in error: the DNA end matches TRBJ2-7 better. Per germline, CDR1 SGHVS and CDR2 FNYEAQ. CDR3 size: 17 residues.

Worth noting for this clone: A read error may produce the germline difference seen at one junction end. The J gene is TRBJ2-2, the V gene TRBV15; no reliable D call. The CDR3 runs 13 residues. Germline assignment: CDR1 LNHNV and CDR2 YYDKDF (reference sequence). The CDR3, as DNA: TGTGCCACCAGAAGAGATGGAGCCGGGGAGCTGTTTTTT. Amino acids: CATRRDGAGELFF.

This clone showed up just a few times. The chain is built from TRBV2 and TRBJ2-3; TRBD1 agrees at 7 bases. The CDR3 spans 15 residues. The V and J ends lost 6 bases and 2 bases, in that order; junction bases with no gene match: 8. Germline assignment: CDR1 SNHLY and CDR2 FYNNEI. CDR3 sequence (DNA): TGTGCCAGCAGCTTACAGGGGAAAATCACAGATACGCAGTATTTT. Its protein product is CASSLQGKITDTQYF.

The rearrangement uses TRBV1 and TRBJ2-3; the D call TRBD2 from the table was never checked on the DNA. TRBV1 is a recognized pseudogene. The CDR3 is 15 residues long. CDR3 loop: CTSSPLAGHTDTQYF. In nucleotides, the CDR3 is TGCACCAGCAGCCCTCTAGCGGGACACACAGATACGCAGTATTTT.

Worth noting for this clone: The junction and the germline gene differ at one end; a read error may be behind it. The CDR3 sequence: CASSLDGRDSGELFF. CDR3 in DNA: TGTGCTAGCAGCTTAGACGGAAGGGACAGCGGGGAGCTGTTTTTT. V gene TRBV7-7 combines with J gene TRBJ2-2; 7 positions match TRBD1. The CDR3 is 15 residues long. Germline assignment: CDR1 SSHAT and CDR2 FNYEAQ (reference sequence).

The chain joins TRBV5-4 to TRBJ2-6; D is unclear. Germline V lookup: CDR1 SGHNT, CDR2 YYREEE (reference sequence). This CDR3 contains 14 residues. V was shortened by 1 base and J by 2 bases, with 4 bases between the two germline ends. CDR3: CASSLRAGANVLTF. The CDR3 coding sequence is TGTGCCAGCAGCTTGAGAGCTGGGGCCAACGTCCTGACTTTC.

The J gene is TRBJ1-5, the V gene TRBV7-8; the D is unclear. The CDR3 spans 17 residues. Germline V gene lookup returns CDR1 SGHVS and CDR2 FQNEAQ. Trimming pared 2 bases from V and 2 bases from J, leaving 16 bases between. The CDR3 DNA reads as TGTGCCAGCAGCTTATCAGGTCGGGGATTGGGCAATCAGCCCCAGCATTTT. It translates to CASSLSGRGLGNQPQHF.

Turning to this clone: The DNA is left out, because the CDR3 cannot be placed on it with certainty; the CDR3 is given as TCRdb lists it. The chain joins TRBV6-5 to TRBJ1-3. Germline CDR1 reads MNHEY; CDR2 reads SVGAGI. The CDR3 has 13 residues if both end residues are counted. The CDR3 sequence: CASTSGPGNTIYF.

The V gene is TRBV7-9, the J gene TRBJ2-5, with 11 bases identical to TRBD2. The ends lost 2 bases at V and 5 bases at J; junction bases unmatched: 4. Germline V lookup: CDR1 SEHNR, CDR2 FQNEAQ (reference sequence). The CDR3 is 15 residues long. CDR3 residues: CASSLTTSGAETQYF. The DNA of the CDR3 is TGTGCCAGCAGCTTAACGACTAGCGGGGCTGAGACCCAGTACTTC.

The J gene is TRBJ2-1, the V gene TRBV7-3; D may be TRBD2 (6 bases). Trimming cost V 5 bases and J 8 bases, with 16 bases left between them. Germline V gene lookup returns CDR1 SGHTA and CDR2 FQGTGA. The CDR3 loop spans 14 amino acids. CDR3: CASSQSLREDEQFF. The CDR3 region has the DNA TGTGCCAGCAGCCAAAGTTTAAGGGAGGATGAGCAGTTCTTC.

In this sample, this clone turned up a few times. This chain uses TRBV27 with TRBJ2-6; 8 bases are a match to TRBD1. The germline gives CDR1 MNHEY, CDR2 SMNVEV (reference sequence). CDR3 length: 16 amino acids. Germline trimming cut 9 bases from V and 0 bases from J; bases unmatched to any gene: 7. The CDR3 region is CASTTGEFSGANVLTF. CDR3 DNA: TGTGCCAGTACGACAGGGGAATTCTCTGGGGCCAACGTCCTGACTTTC. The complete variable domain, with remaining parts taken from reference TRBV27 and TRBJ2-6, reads EAQVTQNPRYLITVTGKKLTVTCSQNMNHEYMSWYRQDPGLGLRQIYYSMNVEVTDKGDVPEGYKVSRKEKRNFPLILESPSPNQTSLYFCASTTGEFSGANVLTFGAGSRLTVL.

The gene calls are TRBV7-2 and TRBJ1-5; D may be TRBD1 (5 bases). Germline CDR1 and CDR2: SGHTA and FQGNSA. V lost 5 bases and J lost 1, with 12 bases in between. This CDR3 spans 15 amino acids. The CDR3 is CASSLRPGSNQPQHF. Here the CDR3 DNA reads TGTGCCAGCAGCCTTCGACCAGGGAGCAATCAGCCCCAGCATTTT.

CDR3: CASSAWTKTGELFF. CDR3 DNA sequence: TGTGCCAGCAGTGCCTGGACTAAAACCGGGGAGCTGTTTTTT. The V gene is TRBV6-1, the J gene TRBJ2-2, with D perhaps TRBD2 (6 bases). CDR3 length: 14 amino acids. V was clipped by 4 bases and J by 5 bases, with 11 bases between them. Germline V gives CDR1 MNHNS, CDR2 SASEGT.

The CDR3 region is CASSDVAGAHYEQYF. In DNA form, the CDR3 reads TGTGCCAGCAGCGACGTGGCGGGCGCACACTACGAGCAGTACTTC. The chain uses TRBV5-6 and TRBJ2-7; tentative D call: TRBD2 (5 bases). This CDR3 has 15 amino acids. Germline V CDR1 and CDR2: SGHDT, YYEEEE. The V gene lost 4 bases and the J gene lost 3 bases, with 17 bases spanning the gap.

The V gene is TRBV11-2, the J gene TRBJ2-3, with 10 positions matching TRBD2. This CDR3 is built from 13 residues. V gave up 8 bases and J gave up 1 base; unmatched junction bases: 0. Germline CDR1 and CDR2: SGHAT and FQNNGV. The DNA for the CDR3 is TGTGCCAGCGGGACTAGCGGCACAGATACGCAGTATTTT. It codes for CASGTSGTDTQYF.

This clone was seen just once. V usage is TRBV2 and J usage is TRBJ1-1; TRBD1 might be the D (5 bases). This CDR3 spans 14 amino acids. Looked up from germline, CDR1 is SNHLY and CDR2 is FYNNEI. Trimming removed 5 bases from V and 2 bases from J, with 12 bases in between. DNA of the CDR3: TGTGCCAGCAGTTACAGGACCCTAAACACTGAAGCTTTCTTT. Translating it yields CASSYRTLNTEAFF. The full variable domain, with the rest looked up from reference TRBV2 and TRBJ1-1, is EPEVTQTPSHQVTQMGQEVILRCVPISNHLYFYWYRQILGQKVEFLVSFYNNEISEKSEIFDDQFSVERPDGSNFTLKIRSTKLEDSAMYFCASSYRTLNTEAFFGQGTRLTVV.

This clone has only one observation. The CDR3 nucleotides read TGTGCCAGCAGCCAAGATCGTGACAGGGGGCTTCACACTGAAGCTTTCTTT. It translates to CASSQDRDRGLHTEAFF. The chain links TRBV14 to TRBJ1-1; 10 nucleotides line up with TRBD1. This CDR3 contains 17 residues. Germline values: CDR1 SGHDN, CDR2 FVKESK. V dropped 0 bases and J dropped 3; count of bases not matched to a gene: 7.

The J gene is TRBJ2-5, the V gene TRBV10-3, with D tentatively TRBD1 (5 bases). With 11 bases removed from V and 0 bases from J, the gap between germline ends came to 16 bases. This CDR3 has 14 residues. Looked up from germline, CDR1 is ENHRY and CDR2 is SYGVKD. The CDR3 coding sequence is TGTGCCTCCAAGGACACTAAGTACCAAGAGACCCAGTACTTC. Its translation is CASKDTKYQETQYF.

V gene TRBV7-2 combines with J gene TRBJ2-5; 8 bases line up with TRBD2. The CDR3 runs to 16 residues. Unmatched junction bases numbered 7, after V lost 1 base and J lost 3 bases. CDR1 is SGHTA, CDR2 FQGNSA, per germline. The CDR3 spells CASSLGIAAGEETQYF. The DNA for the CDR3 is TGTGCCAGCAGCTTAGGAATCGCAGCGGGGGAAGAGACCCAGTACTTC.

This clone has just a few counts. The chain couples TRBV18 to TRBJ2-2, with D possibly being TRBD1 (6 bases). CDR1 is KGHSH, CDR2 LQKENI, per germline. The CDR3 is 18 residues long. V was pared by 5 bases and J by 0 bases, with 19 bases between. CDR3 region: CASSVLGQTLSNTGELFF. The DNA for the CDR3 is TGTGCCAGCTCAGTGCTCGGACAGACGTTATCGAACACCGGGGAGCTGTTTTTT.

The CDR3 DNA sequence: TGTGCCAGTAGTATGGGACAGATCCCCCGCAATGAGCAGTTCTTC. Its translation: CASSMGQIPRNEQFF. The V gene is TRBV19, the J gene TRBJ2-1; TRBD1 agrees at 7 bases. Germline loops: CDR1 LNHDA, CDR2 SQIVND (reference sequence). The CDR3 extends over 15 amino acids. After removal of 3 bases from V and 6 bases from J, the junction contained 8 bases not matched to a gene. Full variable domain (remainder filled in from reference TRBV19 and TRBJ2-1): DGGITQSPKYLFRKEGQNVTLSCEQNLNHDAMYWYRQDPGQGLRLIYYSQIVNDFQKGDIAEGYSVSREKKESFPLTVTSAQKNPTAFYLCASSMGQIPRNEQFFGPGTRLTVL.

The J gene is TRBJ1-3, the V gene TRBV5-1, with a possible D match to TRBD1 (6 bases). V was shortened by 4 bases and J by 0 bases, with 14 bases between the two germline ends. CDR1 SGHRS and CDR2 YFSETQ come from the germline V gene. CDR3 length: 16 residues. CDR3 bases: TGCGCCAGCAGCCCCGGACAGCCTTCCTCTGGAAACACCATATATTTT. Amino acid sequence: CASSPGQPSSGNTIYF. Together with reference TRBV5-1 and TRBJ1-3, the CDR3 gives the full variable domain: KAGVTQTPRYLIKTRGQQVTLSCSPISGHRSVSWYQQTPGQGLQFLFEYFSETQRNKGNFPGRFSGRQFSNSRSEMNVSTLELGDSALYLCASSPGQPSSGNTIYFGEGSWLTVV.

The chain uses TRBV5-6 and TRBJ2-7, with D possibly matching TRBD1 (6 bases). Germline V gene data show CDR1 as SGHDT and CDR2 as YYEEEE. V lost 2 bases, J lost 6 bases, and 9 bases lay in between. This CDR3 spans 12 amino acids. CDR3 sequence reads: CASSFWGREQYF. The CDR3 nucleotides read TGTGCCAGCAGCTTCTGGGGGCGCGAGCAGTACTTC.

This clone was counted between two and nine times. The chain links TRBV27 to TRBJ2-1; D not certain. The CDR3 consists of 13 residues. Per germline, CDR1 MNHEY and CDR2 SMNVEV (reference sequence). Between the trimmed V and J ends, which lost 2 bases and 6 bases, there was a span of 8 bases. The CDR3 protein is CASSLGQLNEQFF. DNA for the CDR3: TGTGCCAGCAGTTTAGGGCAGCTCAATGAGCAGTTCTTC.